This TCR beta chain was captured in a study of blood T cell repertoires in COVID-19. About the research overall: Some COVID-19 samples were acute and others convalescent; all came from the United States, Italy and Spain. T cells, B-cell-depleted T cells, or PBMCs provided the cDNA or gDNA that served as material.

Profiling relied on immunoSEQ multiplex PCR, and the TCRdb table lists in-frame clones only, not all of them. The sample yields 200,000 or so clones, 84% seen once. This CDR3 is 14 amino acids long. J lost 7 bases, V lost 7 bases, and 12 bases had no gene match. Germline V gene sequence: CDR1 SNHLY, CDR2 FYNNEI. Sequenced input: peripheral blood. The sequence came from a human donor in a cohort sampled during active COVID-19. V gene TRBV2 combines with J gene TRBJ1-1; TRBD1 agrees at 7 bases. CDR3 in amino acids: CASKKHGTEREAFF. The CDR3 DNA is TGTGCCAGCAAAAAGCATGGGACAGAACGTGAAGCTTTCTTT.